In this sample, the clone carrying this TCR beta chain turned up a few times. What it binds is unknown. The source of the sample is a study of T cell repertoires in cytomegalovirus infection. Across the study: Selection of CMV epitopes for the study included recently identified HLA-C-restricted and well-studied HLA-B-restricted ones. Carrying CMV and the relevant HLA type showed in public TCR beta signatures.

Each CDR3 protein gets one entry after TCRdb re-called the reads with MiXCR. The repertoire includes around 300,000 distinct CDR3 sequences, around a quarter of them detected once, and about 14% sits in the top ten. V was trimmed by 1 base and J by 0 bases, leaving 7 bases between them. CDR1 and CDR2 (germline): MDHEN, SYDVKM. The CDR3 contains 14 residues. This chain joins TRBV28 and TRBJ2-7; no firm D call. This sequence originates from a human donor in good health (CMV status not recorded). Some clones in this sample may be carry-over from other donors' samples. Sequenced material: cultured PBMCs, taken from culture after CMV antigen stimulation. The CDR3 protein is CASSLSRSSYEQYF. CDR3 sequence (DNA): TGTGCCAGCAGTTTATCTAGGAGCTCCTACGAGCAGTACTTC.